One sample yielded the 18 T cell receptor beta chains listed below, sequenced in a study of metastatic and nonmetastatic thyroid tumors. MiXCR was used by TCRdb to re-call the PCR reads. The data contain 30,000 or so clones, about 29% of them singletons. Every patient underwent thyroid surgery untreated. Sequencing was done on a sample of blood. Every receptor here comes from a female donor with papillary thyroid cancer or a benign thyroid nodule (not recorded which). Some clones in this sample may be carry-over from other donors' samples.

The genes are TRBV2 and TRBJ1-1, with no clear D. The germline V and J ends were trimmed by 4 bases and 4 bases, with 10 bases remaining between them. The CDR3 totals 13 residues. Germline loops: CDR1 SNHLY, CDR2 FYNNEI. CDR3 DNA: TGTGCCAGCAGTGTGGGTATCGGCACTGAAGCTTTCTTT. Amino acids: CASSVGIGTEAFF. The whole variable domain, remainder taken from reference TRBV2 and TRBJ1-1, is EPEVTQTPSHQVTQMGQEVILRCVPISNHLYFYWYRQILGQKVEFLVSFYNNEISEKSEIFDDQFSVERPDGSNFTLKIRSTKLEDSAMYFCASSVGIGTEAFFGQGTRLTVV.

Worth noting for this clone: The germline gene is not matched at one end of the junction; a read error may be the cause. The CDR3 sequence: CPSSEAGQARLEAFF. As DNA, the CDR3 is TGCCCCAGCAGTGAAGCCGGACAGGCGAGGTTAGAAGCTTTCTTT. The rearrangement uses TRBV10-1 and TRBJ1-1; 7 bases line up with TRBD1. The CDR3 extends over 15 amino acids. CDR1 and CDR2 (germline): WNHNN, SYGVQD (reference sequence).

There are many counts of this clone. V and J are TRBV10-3 and TRBJ2-7; 9 bases fit TRBD2. CDR1 ENHRY and CDR2 SYGVKD come from the germline V gene. With V trimmed by 11 bases and J by 2 bases, 10 bases remained unmatched. This CDR3 has 14 residues. The CDR3 sequence: CAASPSGDPYEQYF. The CDR3, as DNA: TGTGCCGCCAGCCCTAGCGGGGACCCCTACGAGCAGTACTTC.

The genes are TRBV7-9 and TRBJ2-7; D not resolved. CDR1 is SEHNR and CDR2 is FQNEAQ in the germline V gene (reference sequence). V lost 4 bases and J lost 5, with 12 bases in between. The CDR3 runs 13 residues. DNA for the CDR3: TGTGCCAGCAGCTCGCTTCTAGTCCACGAGCAGTACTTC. Translated, it gives CASSSLLVHEQYF.

Judged by abundance, this clone is medium-sized. The gene calls are TRBV19 and TRBJ1-2, with TRBD1 matching over 10 bases. CDR1 is LNHDA, CDR2 SQIVND, per germline (reference sequence). V shed 3 bases and J 2 bases; nucleotides not matched to a gene: 3. This CDR3 spans 15 amino acids. The DNA for the CDR3 is TGTGCCAGTAGTATCGGACAGGGGGTGAACTATGGCTACACCTTC. Translation: CASSIGQGVNYGYTF.

Only a few counts were recorded for this clone. V is TRBV30 and J is TRBJ1-2, with D hard to call. The germline CDR1 and CDR2 sequences are GTSNPN and SVGIG (reference sequence). CDR3 length: 13 residues. Trimming removed 3 bases from V and 3 bases from J, with 11 bases in between. CDR3 bases: TGTGCCTGGAGAATGAGGGTCGACTATGGCTACACCTTC. Its protein product is CAWRMRVDYGYTF.

Concerning this clone: At one end the junction does not follow the germline gene, possibly because of a read error. The chain joins TRBV24-1 to TRBJ2-6; a possible D gene is TRBD1 (5 bases). The CDR3 length is 16 residues. CDR1 and CDR2 from the germline V gene are KGHDR and SFDVKD. The CDR3 DNA follows: TGTGCCACCGAGTTGCAGGTGGCCTCTGGGGCCAACTTCCTGACTTTC. It specifies CATELQVASGANFLTF.

V gene TRBV9 combines with J gene TRBJ1-2, with D hard to call. This CDR3 has 14 amino acids. Between the trimmed V and J ends, which lost 0 bases and 6 bases, there was a span of 12 bases. Germline assignment: CDR1 SGDLS and CDR2 YYNGEE. The CDR3 DNA sequence: TGTGCCAGCAGCGTAGTGGCAGTGGTGGATGGCTACACCTTC. Protein: CASSVVAVVDGYTF.

Note on this clone: The junction shows a germline mismatch at one end, possibly a read error. The rearrangement links TRBV5-1 to TRBJ1-4, with unresolved D. The CDR3 totals 13 residues. The germline gives CDR1 SGHRS, CDR2 YFSETQ. The DNA for the CDR3 is TGCGCCAGCAGCTTGGGTACTAATGAAAAACAGTTTTTT. This gives the protein CASSLGTNEKQFF.

This clone was detected many times. Its ends do not fully match the called genes, so a read error is possible. This sequence joins TRBV12-3 or TRBV12-4 and TRBJ2-1, with TRBD1 matching over 9 bases. This CDR3 spans 16 amino acids. Written as DNA, the CDR3 is TGTGCCAGCAGTCTAGCTCCCGGGACAGGGAACGATGAGCAGTTCTTC. It translates to CASSLAPGTGNDEQFF.

This clone came up many times. V is TRBV3-1 and J is TRBJ1-6; TRBD1 is a possible D gene (5 bases). Germline V CDR1 and CDR2: LGHDT, YNNKEL (reference sequence). Trimming pared 3 bases from V and 0 bases from J, leaving 9 bases between. The CDR3 runs to 16 residues. The CDR3 nucleotides are TGTGCCAGCAGCCAGGGGGTGAGCTCCTATAATTCACCCCTCCACTTT. Translation: CASSQGVSSYNSPLHF.

This clone was found a few times. A read error may explain this, as a much larger clone is one base away. The chain joins TRBV6-4 to TRBJ2-3; a weak D match, TRBD2 (5 bases). The CDR3 length is 14 residues. Germline CDR1 and CDR2: MRHNA and SNTAGT. The V end lost 4 bases, the J end lost 4 bases, and 12 bases lay between the germline ends. The CDR3 sequence is CASSVRGSPDTQYF. Here the CDR3 DNA reads TGTGCCAGCAGTGTTAGAGGGAGCCCAGATACGCAGTATTTT.

This clone came up many times. V is TRBV25-1 and J is TRBJ2-1, with D unclear. Germline CDR1 reads MGHDK; CDR2 reads SYGVNS. This CDR3 has 14 residues. V was cut by 0 bases and J by 2 bases, with 5 bases left in between. The CDR3 here is CASSEYQTYNEQFF. The CDR3 nucleotides are TGTGCCAGCAGTGAATATCAGACCTACAATGAGCAGTTCTTC.

In its sample, this clone was seen a few times. As DNA, the CDR3 is TGTGCCAGCAGCCGAATTGGGGTCTACGAGCAGTACTTC. Translating it yields CASSRIGVYEQYF. V and J are TRBV28 and TRBJ2-7; no clear D. Germline CDR1 is MDHEN and CDR2 is SYDVKM. This CDR3 has 13 residues. The V and J ends lost 6 bases and 3 bases respectively, with 12 bases between them.

This clone occurred many times. The chain couples TRBV7-8 to TRBJ2-2, with D possibly being TRBD2 (5 bases). CDR3 length: 14 amino acids. Per the germline V gene, CDR1 is SGHVS and CDR2 is FQNEAQ. With 1 base removed from V and 4 bases from J, the gap between germline ends came to 7 bases. The CDR3, as DNA: TGTGCCAGCAGCTTAGTTCGGGGCACCGGGGAGCTGTTTTTT. Translated, it gives CASSLVRGTGELFF. Supplemented by reference TRBV7-8 and TRBJ2-2, the full variable domain reads GAGVSQSPRYKVAKRGQDVALRCDPISGHVSLFWYQQALGQGPEFLTYFQNEAQLDKSGLPSDRFFAERPEGSVSTLKIQRTQQEDSAVYLCASSLVRGTGELFFGEGSRLTVL.

The V and J genes are TRBV12-3 or TRBV12-4 and TRBJ1-1; the D is unclear. The CDR3 length is 14 residues. V was clipped by 7 bases and J by 0 bases, with 12 bases between them. The CDR3 DNA follows: TGTGCCAGCACGGAACTGAGCATGAACACTGAAGCTTTCTTT. Translating it yields CASTELSMNTEAFF.

A few counts support this clone. The CDR3 DNA sequence: TGTGCCAGCAGTGTCACCAATGAGCAGTTCTTC. Protein: CASSVTNEQFF. The chain combines TRBV6-1 with TRBJ2-1, with D uncertain. Germline V gene lookup returns CDR1 MNHNS and CDR2 SASEGT. V was clipped by 4 bases and J by 6 bases, with 4 bases between them. The CDR3 totals 11 residues.

Sample share makes this clone medium-sized (0.01 to 0.1%). The rearrangement joins TRBV6-5 to TRBJ2-7; D might be TRBD2 (6 bases). This CDR3 has 17 amino acids. The germline V gene encodes CDR1 MNHEY and CDR2 SVGAGI. Trimming shortened V by 0 bases and J by 4 bases, and 19 bases separated the two germline ends. The CDR3 sequence: CASSYSSRSSDKYEQYF. CDR3 sequence (DNA): TGTGCCAGCAGTTACTCCTCTCGTTCTAGCGATAAGTACGAGCAGTACTTC.